Shown below are 20 T cell receptor beta chains from a single sample sequenced in a study of blood T cell repertoires in COVID-19. Method: immunoSEQ multiplex PCR; TCRdb's copy keeps in-frame clones and lacks some. The sample contains 100,000 to 150,000 clones, approximately 74% of which appear only once. The sample was peripheral blood. These receptors were taken from a man older than 75 with COVID-19, enrolled during active disease.

CDR3 nucleotide sequence: TGTGCCAGCAGCCGACGACTAGCGGTAGCTTACAATGAGCAGTTCTTC. Translation gives CASSRRLAVAYNEQFF. The rearrangement links TRBV28 to TRBJ2-1; TRBD2 aligns across 9 bases. The germline gives CDR1 MDHEN, CDR2 SYDVKM. The CDR3 is made up of 16 amino acids. V was pared by 6 bases and J by 4 bases, with 10 bases of the junction left unmatched.

This clone has more than one count but fewer than ten. The gene calls are TRBV3-1 (or the pseudogene TRBV3-2) and TRBJ1-1; 8 bases agree with TRBD1. The CDR3 has 16 residues. From germline, CDR1 is LGHDT and CDR2 YNNKEL (reference sequence). V gave up 4 bases and J gave up 5 bases; unmatched junction bases: 12. CDR3 in DNA: TGTGCCAGCAGCCTAAACAGGGGGGCCTGGGCGACTGAAGCTTTCTTT. This gives the protein CASSLNRGAWATEAFF.

As regards this clone: Distinct nucleotide sequences in the sample also encode this CDR3. The chain employs TRBV5-1 and TRBJ1-1, with D hard to call. This CDR3 has 13 amino acids. V shed 4 bases and J shed 0 bases, with 7 bases lying between them. Germline values: CDR1 SGHRS, CDR2 YFSETQ. The CDR3 DNA is TGCGCCAGCAGCCCGACATTGAACACTGAAGCTTTCTTT. Encoded protein: CASSPTLNTEAFF.

This clone was detected only once. V is TRBV18 and J is TRBJ2-1, with 8 positions matching TRBD2. Germline V gene data show CDR1 as KGHSH and CDR2 as LQKENI. The CDR3 sequence is 16 residues long. The V segment lost 3 bases and the J segment 5 bases; nucleotides outside the gene matches: 9. The CDR3 protein is CASSPPSGSSNNEQFF. The CDR3 DNA reads TGTGCCAGCTCACCGCCGAGCGGGAGTAGCAACAATGAGCAGTTCTTC.

V gene TRBV11-2 combines with J gene TRBJ2-2; no clear D. The CDR3 is made up of 11 amino acids. CDR1 and CDR2 (germline): SGHAT, FQNNGV. The germline V and J ends were trimmed by 6 bases and 7 bases, with 6 bases remaining between them. CDR3 DNA: TGTGCCAGCAGTTCCATCGGGGAGCTGTTTTTT. Translating it yields CASSSIGELFF.

This CDR3 is CASSPIAGGPSNNEQFF. The CDR3 DNA is TGTGCCAGCAGCCCTATAGCGGGAGGGCCTTCGAACAATGAGCAGTTCTTC. The gene calls are TRBV27 and TRBJ2-1, with 11 bases lining up with TRBD2. After removal of 6 bases from V and 5 bases from J, the junction contained 12 bases not matched to a gene. CDR1 and CDR2 from the germline V gene are MNHEY and SMNVEV (reference sequence). CDR3 length: 17 residues.

CDR3 sequence reads: CASSFWGGNQPQHF. CDR3 DNA: TGTGCCAGCAGCTTTTGGGGAGGCAATCAGCCCCAGCATTTT. The V call is TRBV5-4, the J call TRBJ1-5; D remains unclear. Trimming cost V 2 bases and J 2 bases, with 8 bases left between them. CDR1 and CDR2 (germline): SGHNT, YYREEE (reference sequence). The CDR3 has 14 amino acids.

The rearrangement links TRBV27 to TRBJ2-2, with 8 bases that match TRBD2. The CDR3 sequence is 15 residues long. With 2 bases clipped from V and 4 bases from J, the junction kept 3 bases outside the gene matches. The germline V gene has CDR1 MNHEY and CDR2 SMNVEV (reference sequence). The CDR3 bases are TGTGCCAGCAGTTTACGCGGGAGGAGCACCGGGGAGCTGTTTTTT. Its protein product is CASSLRGRSTGELFF.

The gene calls are TRBV30 and TRBJ1-6; maybe TRBD1 (5 bases). Trimming removed 3 bases at V and 0 bases at J, with 9 bases between. The CDR3 sequence is 15 residues long. Germline V gene sequence: CDR1 GTSNPN, CDR2 SVGIG (reference sequence). In nucleotides, the CDR3 is TGTGCCTGGAGGGGGGGTAGCTCCTATAATTCACCCCTCCACTTT. Translated: CAWRGGSSYNSPLHF.

The J gene is TRBJ2-1, the V gene TRBV19; weak D call: TRBD2 (6 bases). V was clipped by 5 bases and J by 5 bases, with 16 bases between them. Germline lookup yields CDR1 LNHDA and CDR2 SQIVND (reference sequence). The CDR3 extends over 15 amino acids. CDR3 residues: CASSVGLAGNNEQFF. The CDR3 nucleotides read TGTGCCAGTAGTGTGGGTTTGGCGGGAAACAATGAGCAGTTCTTC.

The chain uses TRBV28 and TRBJ2-1, with TRBD2 matching over 8 bases. The J segment lost 6 bases and the V segment lost 7 bases, leaving 8 bases of the junction unmatched. CDR1 is MDHEN, CDR2 SYDVKM, per germline. The CDR3 contains 14 residues. CDR3 in DNA: TGTGCCAGCAAGTCCGGGGGGGATCGCAATGAGCAGTTCTTC. Its protein product is CASKSGGDRNEQFF.

V gene TRBV3-1 (or the pseudogene TRBV3-2) combines with J gene TRBJ1-4; 11 bases match TRBD1. Germline trimming cut 3 bases from V and 7 bases from J; bases unmatched to any gene: 4. The CDR3 runs to 15 residues. Germline V gene lookup returns CDR1 LGHDT and CDR2 YNNKEL (reference sequence). The CDR3 DNA reads TGTGCCAGCAGCCACGCGGACAGGGGGCGTGAAAAACTGTTTTTT. Translating gives CASSHADRGREKLFF.

The chain combines TRBV29-1 with TRBJ1-2; 10 bases agree with TRBD1. V lost 7 bases to trimming and J lost 2 bases; unmatched junction nucleotides: 4. Germline CDR1 and CDR2: SQVTM and ANQGSEA. This CDR3 region has 13 residues. CDR3 region: CSARDRGNYGYTF. In DNA form, the CDR3 reads TGCAGCGCCCGGGACAGGGGAAACTATGGCTACACCTTC.

This rearrangement joins TRBV5-5 to TRBJ2-1; 7 nucleotides line up with TRBD2. J lost 4 bases, V lost 4 bases, and 8 bases had no gene match. The CDR3 has 15 amino acids. The germline CDR1 and CDR2 sequences are SGHKS and YYEKEE (reference sequence). CDR3 residues: CASSAIAGGYNEQFF. The CDR3 region has the DNA TGTGCCAGCAGCGCCATAGCGGGTGGGTACAATGAGCAGTTCTTC.

The chain recombines TRBV6-5 with TRBJ1-4, with a weak D call TRBD1 (5 bases). V was pared by 7 bases and J by 5 bases, with 17 bases between. Germline V gene lookup returns CDR1 MNHEY and CDR2 SVGAGI. The CDR3 has 15 residues. This CDR3 reads CASNSRGRVNEKLFF. The CDR3 DNA sequence: TGTGCCAGCAATAGTAGGGGTCGAGTAAATGAAAAACTGTTTTTT.

This chain joins TRBV3-1 (or the pseudogene TRBV3-2) and TRBJ2-1; D remains ambiguous. Trimming removed 0 bases at V and 8 bases at J, with 8 bases between. CDR1 is LGHDT, CDR2 YNNKEL, per germline (reference sequence). The length of the CDR3 is 13 residues. The CDR3 nucleotides read TGTGCCAGCAGCCAAGATCTTGTCTATGAGCAGTTCTTC. It specifies CASSQDLVYEQFF.

The chain uses TRBV4-2 and TRBJ2-1; 8 positions match TRBD2. Germline V gene lookup returns CDR1 LGHNA and CDR2 YNFKEQ. V trimming: 5 bases; J trimming: 8 bases; junction bases outside the gene matches: 8. The CDR3 loop spans 14 amino acids. The CDR3 nucleotides read TGTGCCAGCAGCTCTAGAGGACTAGCTGATGAGCAGTTCTTC. Its translation: CASSSRGLADEQFF.

The chain has TRBV25-1 and TRBJ2-4, with D possibly TRBD1 on 5 matching bases. Germline values: CDR1 MGHDK, CDR2 SYGVNS. V dropped 6 bases and J dropped 9 bases, with 15 bases sitting between them. The CDR3 extends over 13 amino acids. CDR3 region: CASSSAGKGIQYF. The CDR3 DNA sequence: TGTGCCAGCAGCTCCGCAGGGAAGGGCATTCAGTACTTC.

This rearrangement joins TRBV5-1 to TRBJ2-3; 7 nucleotides match TRBD2. Per germline, CDR1 SGHRS and CDR2 YFSETQ. This CDR3 region has 15 residues. Trimming took 4 bases from V and 6 from J; bases not matched to a gene: 11. The CDR3, as DNA: TGCGCCAGCAGCCCCCACGGACTAGGTAGGGATACGCAGTATTTT. Protein: CASSPHGLGRDTQYF.

CDR3 amino acids: CASSQGWFDGYSGNTIYF. CDR3 in DNA: TGTGCCAGCAGCCAAGGGTGGTTTGACGGGTACTCTGGAAACACCATATATTTT. The rearrangement links TRBV3-1 (or the pseudogene TRBV3-2) to TRBJ1-3; the D is unclear. CDR1 and CDR2 from the germline V gene are LGHDT and YNNKEL (reference sequence). V lost 1 base and J lost 0, with 16 bases in between. The CDR3 sequence is 18 residues long.